These 4 T cell receptor beta chains originate from one sample sequenced in a study of human T cells and chemical hapten exposure (dated by TCRdb to the early 2020s). Library preparation was by RACE. TCRdb records NextSeq 500 as the sequencer. The raw public reads went through TCRdb reprocessing: fastp at Q25, MiXCR clone calling, in-frame beta chains kept. Rows merge per CDR3 protein into single entries with the most common DNA and genes. Here the sample has tens of thousands of distinct CDR3 sequences; roughly 13% occur a single time. The ten largest make up under 6% of the sample. The time point label for this specimen denotes: patch test 3, about 24 weeks after DPC sensitization. The sample's treatment or condition, from its label and the paper: therapeutic diphenylcyclopropenone sensitization with weekly scalp DPC. Sample: whole blood, taken in connection with sensitization to the hapten diphenylcyclopropenone (DPC). These receptors all stem from a woman between 50 and 59 years old with alopecia areata. Some clones in this sample may be carry-over from other donors' samples.

This clonotype was counted a few times. The chain combines TRBV30 with TRBJ2-2, with D tentatively TRBD1 (5 bases). The germline V and J ends were trimmed by 1 base and 5 bases, with 5 bases remaining between them. The CDR3 extends over 12 amino acids. Germline-derived CDR1 and CDR2 are GTSNPN and SVGIG (reference sequence). CDR3 coding DNA: TGTGCCTGGAGTGGACAGACCGGGGAGCTGTTTTTT. It yields the protein CAWSGQTGELFF. Full variable domain (missing parts from reference TRBV30 and TRBJ2-2): SQTIHQWPATLVQPVGSPLSLECTVEGTSNPNLYWYRQAAGRGLQLLFYSVGIGQISSEVPQNLSASRPQDRQFILSSKKLLLSDSGFYLCAWSGQTGELFFGEGSRLTVL.

This clonotype was seen many times. The chain employs TRBV14 and TRBJ2-3; 8 positions match TRBD2. J gave up 3 bases and V 4 bases, and 18 bases lay outside the gene matches. Germline-derived CDR1 and CDR2 are SGHDN and FVKESK. This CDR3 contains 19 residues. The CDR3 DNA reads TGTGCCAGCAGCCTCCTTGCTGGGACTAGTAGTTGGACGACAGATACGCAGTATTTT. It yields the protein CASSLLAGTSSWTTDTQYF.

This chain's CDR3 is CASSLRRRTYEQYF. The CDR3 coding sequence is TGCGCCAGCAGCTTAAGAAGGCGTACCTACGAGCAGTACTTC. V is TRBV5-1 and J is TRBJ2-7; D uncertain. The V and J ends lost 2 bases and 2 bases respectively, with 11 bases between them. This CDR3 region has 14 residues. Germline assignment: CDR1 SGHRS and CDR2 YFSETQ.

This clonotype was picked up a small number of times. The chain joins TRBV3-1 to TRBJ2-4; weak D call: TRBD1 (5 bases). CDR1 is LGHDT, CDR2 YNNKEL, per germline (reference sequence). The CDR3 spans 14 residues. V was shortened by 2 bases and J by 8 bases, with 13 bases between the two germline ends. CDR3 sequence reads: CASSQRGGNDIQYF. The CDR3 region has the DNA TGTGCCAGCAGCCAAAGGGGCGGAAACGACATTCAGTACTTC.